A single sample gave rise to the 20 T cell receptor beta chains below, sequenced in a study of cytomegalovirus exposure and HLA in healthy donors. This table comes from immunoSEQ multiplex PCR, and its TCRdb copy is limited to in-frame clones, with some not included. The sample lists approximately 150,000 clones; 86% were seen once. Source material: PBMCs. The receptors were gathered from a man younger than 35 in good health and CMV-seropositive.

The chain carries TRBV19 and TRBJ2-7; 7 bases map to TRBD2. This CDR3 has 14 residues. V trimming: 9 bases; J trimming: 3 bases; junction bases outside the gene matches: 11. Germline CDR1 is LNHDA and CDR2 is SQIVND (reference sequence). The CDR3 DNA reads TGTGCCAGCCAACCCGGACTAGGTAACTACGAGCAGTACTTC. This translates into CASQPGLGNYEQYF.

V and J are TRBV6-5 and TRBJ2-7, with D perhaps matching TRBD2 (6 bases). Looked up from germline, CDR1 is MNHEY and CDR2 is SVGAGI. Trimming left V 2 bases short and J 3 bases short, with 14 bases between. The CDR3 length is 15 residues. In nucleotides, the CDR3 is TGTGCCAGCAGTTACCCCCGGGGGAGTCACTACGAGCAGTACTTC. Its protein product is CASSYPRGSHYEQYF.

J is TRBJ1-2 and V is TRBV2, with D perhaps TRBD1 (5 bases). Germline loops: CDR1 SNHLY, CDR2 FYNNEI. The CDR3 runs to 15 residues. V lost 3 bases, J lost 3 bases, and 14 bases lay in between. The CDR3 DNA follows: TGTGCCAGCAGTGATCACCTGGGGGGGGACTATGGCTACACCTTC. Its protein is CASSDHLGGDYGYTF.

The V gene is TRBV6-5, the J gene TRBJ2-3; 8 bases map to TRBD1. The CDR3 contains 15 residues. V dropped 4 bases and J dropped 4; count of bases not matched to a gene: 7. In germline, CDR1 is MNHEY, CDR2 SVGAGI. CDR3 DNA sequence: TGTGCCAGCAGTTTACAGGGGGGCTTATCAGATACGCAGTATTTT. Translation gives CASSLQGGLSDTQYF.

The rearrangement joins TRBV7-8 to TRBJ2-2, with D possibly matching TRBD1 (6 bases). Germline lookup yields CDR1 SGHVS and CDR2 FQNEAQ. This CDR3 region has 14 residues. With 7 bases removed from V and 2 bases from J, the gap between germline ends came to 11 bases. The CDR3 loop is CASKTGPNTGELFF. DNA for the CDR3: TGTGCCAGCAAAACAGGGCCAAACACCGGGGAGCTGTTTTTT. The whole variable domain, filled in from reference TRBV7-8 and TRBJ2-2, reads GAGVSQSPRYKVAKRGQDVALRCDPISGHVSLFWYQQALGQGPEFLTYFQNEAQLDKSGLPSDRFFAERPEGSVSTLKIQRTQQEDSAVYLCASKTGPNTGELFFGEGSRLTVL.

This clone has a handful of counts. The gene calls are TRBV5-6 and TRBJ2-7; 7 nucleotides line up with TRBD2. Germline lookup yields CDR1 SGHDT and CDR2 YYEEEE. With V trimmed by 4 bases and J by 2 bases, 3 bases remained unmatched. The CDR3 extends over 13 amino acids. The CDR3: CASSTGTTYEQYF. Here the CDR3 DNA reads TGTGCCAGCAGCACTGGGACTACCTACGAGCAGTACTTC.

The chain is built from TRBV2 and TRBJ2-1; D is unresolved. Germline lookup yields CDR1 SNHLY and CDR2 FYNNEI. This CDR3 spans 12 amino acids. The ends were cut back, 7 bases at V and 10 bases at J, with 14 bases in the middle. The CDR3 protein is CASTTYSREQFF. CDR3 DNA: TGTGCCAGCACAACTTACAGCCGGGAGCAGTTCTTC.

The genes are TRBV6-6 and TRBJ1-2; tentative D call: TRBD1 (6 bases). This CDR3 comprises 15 residues. Trimming took off 2 bases at V and 8 bases at J, with 18 bases between the two ends. Germline values: CDR1 MNHNY, CDR2 SVGAGI (reference sequence). The CDR3 sequence is CASSYTPRDMSGYTF. The CDR3 region has the DNA TGTGCCAGCAGTTACACCCCCCGGGACATGTCCGGCTACACCTTC.

V gene TRBV5-1 combines with J gene TRBJ2-7, with a weak D call TRBD2 (7 bases). The length of the CDR3 is 14 residues. CDR1 and CDR2 from the germline V gene are SGHRS and YFSETQ. The V and J ends lost 2 bases and 2 bases respectively, with 11 bases between them. The CDR3 DNA follows: TGCGCCAGCAGCTTCGGGGGGCGGGCCTACGAGCAGTACTTC. Protein sequence: CASSFGGRAYEQYF. The full variable domain, rest sourced from reference TRBV5-1 and TRBJ2-7, is KAGVTQTPRYLIKTRGQQVTLSCSPISGHRSVSWYQQTPGQGLQFLFEYFSETQRNKGNFPGRFSGRQFSNSRSEMNVSTLELGDSALYLCASSFGGRAYEQYFGPGTRLTVT.

The count of this clone is one. The V and J genes are TRBV27 and TRBJ1-6; 8 bases align to TRBD1. The germline gives CDR1 MNHEY, CDR2 SMNVEV (reference sequence). The CDR3 is 15 residues long. V was clipped by 5 bases and J by 6 bases; unmatched bases: 6. Here the CDR3 reads CASSPGTGGNSPLHF. CDR3 sequence (DNA): TGTGCCAGCAGTCCCGGAACAGGGGGTAATTCACCCCTCCACTTT.

V is TRBV6-1 and J is TRBJ1-6; the D gene is possibly TRBD1 (5 bases). Germline V gene data show CDR1 as MNHNS and CDR2 as SASEGT. Deletions cut 6 bases from V and 10 bases from J, with 16 bases between. The CDR3 consists of 14 residues. CDR3 loop: CASSPTGGDSPLHF. As DNA, the CDR3 is TGTGCCAGCAGCCCAACCGGGGGGGACTCACCCCTCCACTTT.

The CDR3 loop is CASSLTTSVVADTQYF. Written as DNA, the CDR3 is TGTGCCAGCAGTTTAACGACTAGCGTGGTGGCCGATACGCAGTATTTT. This rearrangement joins TRBV6-5 to TRBJ2-3, with TRBD2 matching over 8 bases. The V gene's germline CDR1 is MNHEY and CDR2 SVGAGI. V was pared by 4 bases and J by 6 bases, with 12 bases of the junction left unmatched. The length of the CDR3 is 16 residues.

The chain employs TRBV4-3 and TRBJ2-1; 12 bases fit TRBD2. Trimming removed 1 base from V and 6 bases from J; junction bases left unmatched: 7. Germline CDR1 LGHNA, CDR2 YSLEER. This CDR3 comprises 17 residues. CDR3 in amino acids: CASSQAPASGRANEQFF. As DNA, the CDR3 is TGCGCCAGCAGCCAAGCCCCCGCTAGCGGGAGGGCCAATGAGCAGTTCTTC.

The gene calls are TRBV27 and TRBJ1-2; D ambiguous. The germline V gene encodes CDR1 MNHEY and CDR2 SMNVEV (reference sequence). Between the trimmed V and J ends, which lost 3 bases and 5 bases, there was a span of 13 bases. CDR3 length: 14 amino acids. The chain's CDR3 is CASSFAGGEYGYTF. The DNA of the CDR3 is TGTGCCAGCAGTTTTGCCGGCGGGGAATATGGCTACACCTTC.

The chain combines TRBV2 with TRBJ1-5, with a weak D call TRBD1 (5 bases). Trimming took off 3 bases at V and 5 bases at J, with 11 bases between the two ends. Germline V CDR1 and CDR2: SNHLY, FYNNEI. CDR3 length: 14 residues. The DNA for the CDR3 is TGTGCCAGCAGTGACCAGGGCGAGCATCAGCCCCAGCATTTT. Amino acid sequence: CASSDQGEHQPQHF.

The rearrangement joins TRBV27 to TRBJ2-1; 10 bases are shared with TRBD2. The germline V gene has CDR1 MNHEY and CDR2 SMNVEV (reference sequence). This CDR3 is built from 15 residues. Trimming cost V 3 bases and J 9 bases; bases outside gene matches: 8. The CDR3, as DNA: TGTGCCAGCAGTTTGGGGCTAGCGGGAGTGGCTGAGCAGTTCTTC. It specifies CASSLGLAGVAEQFF.

V gene TRBV5-1 combines with J gene TRBJ1-1; D might be TRBD1 (6 bases). Germline CDR1 reads SGHRS; CDR2 reads YFSETQ. The germline V and J ends were trimmed by 1 base and 0 bases, with 7 bases remaining between them. The CDR3 sequence is 14 residues long. The CDR3 loop reads CASSLRDMNTEAFF. Here the CDR3 DNA reads TGCGCCAGCAGCTTGCGGGACATGAACACTGAAGCTTTCTTT.

The V and J genes are TRBV7-2 and TRBJ2-3, with TRBD2 matching 11 bases. The CDR3 sequence is 14 residues long. Germline V gene data show CDR1 as SGHTA and CDR2 as FQGNSA. The V and J ends lost 2 bases and 15 bases, in that order; junction bases with no gene match: 10. CDR3 loop: CASSLQMTSGAPYF. The CDR3 DNA sequence: TGTGCCAGCAGCTTACAAATGACTAGCGGGGCCCCCTATTTT.

The V and J genes are TRBV4-3 and TRBJ2-6, with 8 positions matching TRBD1. The ends lost 6 bases at V and 2 bases at J; junction bases unmatched: 6. The CDR3 runs to 16 residues. Per germline, CDR1 LGHNA and CDR2 YSLEER. The CDR3 coding sequence is TGCGCCAGCAGTCGCCGACAGGGGACTGGGGCCAACGTCCTGACTTTC. Residues: CASSRRQGTGANVLTF.

This rearrangement joins TRBV4-3 to TRBJ2-2; D is possibly TRBD2 (5 bases). V gave up 0 bases and J gave up 1 base, with 15 bases separating them. Germline V gene data show CDR1 as LGHNA and CDR2 as YSLEER. The CDR3 runs 18 residues. The CDR3 coding sequence is TGCGCCAGCAGCCAAGAATCAACGTGGAGCGGGAACACCGGGGAGCTGTTTTTT. Translation: CASSQESTWSGNTGELFF.